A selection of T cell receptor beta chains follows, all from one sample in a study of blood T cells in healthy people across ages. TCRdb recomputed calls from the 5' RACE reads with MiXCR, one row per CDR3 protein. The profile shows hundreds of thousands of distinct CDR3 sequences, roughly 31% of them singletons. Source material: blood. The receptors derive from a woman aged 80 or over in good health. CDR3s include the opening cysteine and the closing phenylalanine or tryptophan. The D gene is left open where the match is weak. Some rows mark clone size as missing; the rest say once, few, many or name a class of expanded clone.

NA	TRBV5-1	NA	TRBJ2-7	CASSFRDFSYEQYF	TGCGCCAGCAGCTTTAGGGACTTTTCCTACGAGCAGTACTTC
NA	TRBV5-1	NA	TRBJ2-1	CASSPFSMVEGIYNEQFF	TGCGCCAGCAGCCCCTTTAGCATGGTCGAAGGGATCTACAATGAGCAGTTCTTC
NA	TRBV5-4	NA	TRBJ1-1	CASSLGIQNTEAFF	TGTGCCAGCAGCTTGGGCATCCAGAACACTGAAGCTTTCTTT
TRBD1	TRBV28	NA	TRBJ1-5	CASSLFGTAGNQPQHF	TGCGCCAGCAGTTTATTCGGGACAGCCGGCAATCAGCCCCAGCATTTT
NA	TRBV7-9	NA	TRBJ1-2	CASTPRGALIGEHGYTF	TGTGCCAGCACCCCTCGGGGGGCATTGATCGGAGAGCATGGCTACACCTTC
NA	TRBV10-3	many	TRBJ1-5	CAIRGGIESNQPQHF	TGTGCCATCAGGGGGGGGATTGAGAGCAATCAGCCCCAGCATTTT
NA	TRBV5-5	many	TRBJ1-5	CASSQTGAGRGQPQHF	TGTGCCAGCAGCCAGACCGGCGCAGGGAGGGGTCAGCCCCAGCATTTT
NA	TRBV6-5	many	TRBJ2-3	CASSRGHPSTDTQYF	TGTGCCAGCAGCCGGGGACATCCCTCCACAGATACGCAGTATTTT
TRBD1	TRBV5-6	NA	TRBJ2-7	CASSGRGQESYEQYF	TGTGCCAGCAGCGGCAGGGGGCAGGAGTCCTACGAGCAGTACTTC
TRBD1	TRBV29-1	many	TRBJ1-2	CSVGTGRSDGYTF	TGCAGCGTTGGGACAGGGAGAAGTGATGGCTACACCTTC
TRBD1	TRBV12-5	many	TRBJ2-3	CASGLGQGQHRTDTQYF	TGTGCTAGTGGTCTGGGACAGGGACAACATCGCACAGATACGCAGTATTTT
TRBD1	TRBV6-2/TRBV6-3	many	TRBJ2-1	CASSYGGGGQGNNEQFF	TGTGCCAGCAGTTACGGAGGGGGGGGACAGGGCAACAATGAGCAGTTCTTC
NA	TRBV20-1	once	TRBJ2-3	CSARGGPSVYTQYF	TGCAGTGCTAGGGGCGGTCCTTCGGTGTATACGCAGTATTTT
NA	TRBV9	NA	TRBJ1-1	CASSVVTDTEAFF	TGTGCCAGCAGCGTAGTCACAGACACTGAAGCTTTCTTT
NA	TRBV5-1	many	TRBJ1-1	CASSLLSNTEAFF	TGCGCCAGCAGCTTGTTGTCAAACACTGAAGCTTTCTTT
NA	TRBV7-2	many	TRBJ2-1	CASSLQGEQFF	TGTGCCAGCAGCCTCCAAGGGGAGCAGTTCTTC
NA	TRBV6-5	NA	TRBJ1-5	CASRPDIFNRPQHF	TGTGCCAGCAGACCTGACATCTTTAATCGGCCCCAGCATTTT
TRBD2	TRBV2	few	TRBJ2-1	CASNLAGGRETQFF	TGTGCCAGCAACCTAGCGGGGGGCCGAGAGACCCAGTTCTTC
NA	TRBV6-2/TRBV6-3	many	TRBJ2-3	CASRHPNGDTQYF	TGTGCCAGCAGGCACCCGAACGGGGATACGCAGTATTTT
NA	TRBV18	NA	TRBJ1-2	CASSPRQGTDGYTF	TGTGCCAGCTCACCACGGCAGGGGACGGATGGCTACACCTTC
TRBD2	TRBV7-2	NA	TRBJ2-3	CASTTSGLAGGGTQYF	TGTGCCAGCACAACGAGCGGGCTAGCGGGGGGGGGCACACAGTATTTT
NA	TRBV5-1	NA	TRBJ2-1	CASSLNIYEQFF	TGCGCCAGCAGCTTAAATATCTATGAGCAGTTCTTC
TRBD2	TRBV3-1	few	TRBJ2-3	CASSQDTSGGATDTQYF	TGTGCCAGCAGCCAAGATACTAGCGGGGGGGCGACAGATACGCAGTATTTT
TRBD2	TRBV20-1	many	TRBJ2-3	CSASGGGADTQYF	TGCAGTGCTAGTGGGGGGGGGGCAGATACGCAGTATTTT
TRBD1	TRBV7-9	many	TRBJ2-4	CASSDGQGANIQYF	TGTGCCAGCAGCGACGGACAGGGGGCAAACATTCAGTACTTC
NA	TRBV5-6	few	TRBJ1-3	CASSLGVLAGNTIYF	TGTGCCAGCAGCTTGGGGGTTCTGGCTGGAAACACCATATATTTT
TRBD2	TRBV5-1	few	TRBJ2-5	CASSSGTSGGAGNEQYF	TGCGCCAGCAGTTCCGGGACTAGCGGGGGGGCCGGGAATGAGCAGTACTTC
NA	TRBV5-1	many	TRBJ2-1	CASSLVGTQVNEQFF	TGCGCCAGCAGCTTGGTTGGGACACAGGTCAATGAGCAGTTCTTC
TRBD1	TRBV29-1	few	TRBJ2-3	CGVRPPQGSTDTQYF	TGCGGCGTCCGCCCCCCACAGGGGAGTACAGATACGCAGTATTTT
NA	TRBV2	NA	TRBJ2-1	CASSVSAYNEQFF	TGTGCCAGCAGTGTGAGCGCCTACAATGAACAGTTCTTC
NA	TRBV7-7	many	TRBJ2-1	CASSVDRFAYNEQFF	TGTGCCAGCAGCGTCGATAGGTTTGCGTACAATGAGCAGTTCTTC
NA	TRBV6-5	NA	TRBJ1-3	CASRAAEAISGNTIYF	TGTGCCAGTCGGGCCGCCGAGGCCATCTCTGGAAACACCATATATTTT
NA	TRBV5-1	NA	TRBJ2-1	CASSFQTTIYNEQFF	TGCGCCAGCAGCTTTCAAACGACTATTTACAATGAGCAGTTCTTC
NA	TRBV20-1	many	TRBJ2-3	CSARDLGRVADTQYF	TGCAGTGCTAGAGATTTGGGTAGGGTCGCAGATACGCAGTATTTT
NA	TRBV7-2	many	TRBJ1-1	CASSLEARGNTEAFF	TGTGCCAGCAGCTTAGAAGCGCGGGGGAACACTGAAGCTTTCTTT
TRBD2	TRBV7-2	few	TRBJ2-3	CASSLGLGGGRTQYF	TGTGCCAGCAGCTTAGGACTGGGCGGGGGGCGTACGCAGTATTTT
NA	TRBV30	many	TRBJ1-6	CAWSAPGRGGAPLHF	TGTGCCTGGAGTGCTCCGGGCAGGGGTGGGGCACCCCTCCACTTT
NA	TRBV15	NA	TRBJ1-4	CATSRDFQGVGEKLFF	TGTGCCACCAGCAGAGATTTTCAAGGGGTGGGAGAAAAACTGTTTTTT
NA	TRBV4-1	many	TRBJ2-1	CASSQARQGGLASYNEQFF	TGCGCCAGCAGCCAAGCGCGGCAGGGTGGGCTAGCAAGCTACAATGAGCAGTTCTTC
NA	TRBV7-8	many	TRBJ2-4	CASSFGSSLTKNIQYF	TGTGCCAGCAGCTTCGGCAGCTCCCTAACCAAAAACATTCAGTACTTC
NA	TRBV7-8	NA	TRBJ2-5	CASSLKPPGQDMARETQYF	TGTGCCAGCAGCCTAAAGCCGCCGGGACAAGACATGGCAAGGGAGACCCAGTACTTC
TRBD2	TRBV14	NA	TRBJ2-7	CASSLRLAGPYEQYF	TGTGCCAGCAGCCTCCGACTAGCGGGGCCCTACGAGCAGTACTTC
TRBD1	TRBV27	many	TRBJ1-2	CASKPRGQVVGYTF	TGTGCCAGCAAACCCCGGGGACAGGTCGTTGGCTACACCTTC
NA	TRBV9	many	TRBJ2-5	CASSVDQKETQYF	TGTGCCAGCAGCGTAGATCAGAAAGAGACCCAGTACTTC
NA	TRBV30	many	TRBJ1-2	CAWRGDQRAGGYTF	TGTGCCTGGAGGGGAGACCAAAGGGCTGGCGGCTACACCTTC
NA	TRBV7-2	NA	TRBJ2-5	CASSLRRYQETQYF	TGTGCCAGCAGCTTAAGGCGGTACCAAGAGACCCAGTACTTC
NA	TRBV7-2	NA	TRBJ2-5	CASSRSTSETQYF	TGTGCCAGCAGCCGTAGTACTTCGGAGACCCAGTACTTC
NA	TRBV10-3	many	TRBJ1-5	CATSQVGNQPQHF	TGTGCCACGTCCCAGGTGGGCAATCAGCCCCAGCATTTT
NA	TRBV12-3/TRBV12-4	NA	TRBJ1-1	CASSPPLAGVNTEAFF	TGTGCCAGCAGCCCGCCCTTGGCAGGCGTGAACACTGAAGCTTTCTTT
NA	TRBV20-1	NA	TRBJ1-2	CSARRGANYGYTF	TGCAGTGCTAGACGGGGAGCTAACTATGGCTACACCTTC